The 32 T cell receptor beta chains below all came from one sample that was sequenced in a study of CD4 T cells in relation to SARS-CoV-2 and coronaviruses. Before the COVID-19 pandemic, during about 2010-2018, CD4+ T cells were taken from unexposed donors. Profiling relied on immunoSEQ multiplex PCR, and the TCRdb table lists in-frame clones only, not all of them. This repertoire shows tens of thousands of clones, roughly 93% found once; its top ten account for approximately 0.25%. The source material was naive CD4+ T cells from PBMCs. Subset indicated: naive CD4+ T cells isolated by negative enrichment. These receptors came from a human donor in good health.

This rearrangement joins TRBV5-1 to TRBJ1-5; unclear D gene. Germline-derived CDR1 and CDR2 are SGHRS and YFSETQ. The V and J ends lost 2 bases and 5 bases respectively, with 14 bases between them. The CDR3 runs to 15 residues. CDR3 DNA: TGCGCCAGCAGCTTCTCGAGTGGGAACGATCAGCCCCAGCATTTT. Translated: CASSFSSGNDQPQHF. Full variable domain (missing parts from reference TRBV5-1 and TRBJ1-5): KAGVTQTPRYLIKTRGQQVTLSCSPISGHRSVSWYQQTPGQGLQFLFEYFSETQRNKGNFPGRFSGRQFSNSRSEMNVSTLELGDSALYLCASSFSSGNDQPQHFGDGTRLSIL.

This chain joins TRBV6-1 and TRBJ2-7, with TRBD2 matching over 8 bases. Unmatched junction bases numbered 9, after V lost 2 bases and J lost 0 bases. The CDR3 totals 17 residues. Germline lookup yields CDR1 MNHNS and CDR2 SASEGT. The CDR3 DNA sequence: TGTGCCAGCAGTGAAAAGTGGCGGGGGGTCCCCTCCTACGAGCAGTACTTC. Residues: CASSEKWRGVPSYEQYF.

The chain couples TRBV9 to TRBJ2-7; D is unclear. The ends were cut back, 0 bases at V and 1 base at J, with 5 bases in the middle. The CDR3 has 13 amino acids. Looked up from germline, CDR1 is SGDLS and CDR2 is YYNGEE. DNA for the CDR3: TGTGCCAGCAGCGTAGGCCAGTCCTACGAGCAGTACTTC. It translates to CASSVGQSYEQYF.

This clone was counted once. The chain links TRBV5-1 to TRBJ1-1, with D possibly matching TRBD1 (5 bases). Per germline, CDR1 SGHRS and CDR2 YFSETQ. CDR3 length: 15 amino acids. V was trimmed by 0 bases and J by 1 base, leaving 10 bases between them. The CDR3: CASSLAGQRNTEAFF. For the CDR3, the DNA is TGCGCCAGCAGCTTGGCGGGGCAGAGGAACACTGAAGCTTTCTTT.

CDR3 region: CSVDRGGGAFF. In nucleotides, the CDR3 is TGCAGCGTTGACAGGGGCGGAGGAGCTTTCTTT. V is TRBV29-1 and J is TRBJ1-1; the D gene is possibly TRBD1 (6 bases). The CDR3 totals 11 residues. CDR1 and CDR2 (germline): SQVTM, ANQGSEA. Trimming removed 3 bases from V and 10 bases from J, with 12 bases in between.

The rearrangement links TRBV5-1 to TRBJ2-2, with 7 bases lining up with TRBD2. J was trimmed by 6 bases and V by 0 bases; bases with no gene match: 5. This CDR3 is built from 15 residues. Germline CDR1 is SGHRS and CDR2 is YFSETQ. CDR3 sequence (DNA): TGCGCCAGCAGCTTGGGACTAGCTCCCCCCGGGGAGCTGTTTTTT. Protein product: CASSLGLAPPGELFF.

The rearrangement uses TRBV6-5 and TRBJ2-4; 7 bases are a match to TRBD2. The CDR3 totals 16 residues. Germline-derived CDR1 and CDR2 are MNHEY and SVGAGI. Trimming cost V 1 base and J 3 bases; bases outside gene matches: 6. The CDR3 sequence: CASSYLGGSGKNIQYF. CDR3 bases: TGTGCCAGCAGTTACTTGGGGGGGTCAGGCAAAAACATTCAGTACTTC.

The V and J genes are TRBV9 and TRBJ1-1; a weak D match, TRBD1 (6 bases). The CDR3 loop spans 13 amino acids. Germline V CDR1 and CDR2: SGDLS, YYNGEE. The V and J ends lost 4 bases and 11 bases respectively, with 18 bases between them. CDR3 coding DNA: TGTGCCAGCAGCCCCTCGGGGGCAGAGGGTGCTTTCTTT. It specifies CASSPSGAEGAFF.

The chain links TRBV9 to TRBJ2-2; D is uncertain. The CDR3 covers 15 residues. Germline V lookup: CDR1 SGDLS, CDR2 YYNGEE. Between the trimmed V and J ends, which lost 2 bases and 2 bases, there was a span of 10 bases. In DNA, the CDR3 is TGTGCCAGCAGCGTGACTGTTAGAAACACCGGGGAGCTGTTTTTT. This sequence encodes CASSVTVRNTGELFF. Looking up the rest from reference TRBV9 and TRBJ2-2 gives the full variable domain: DSGVTQTPKHLITATGQRVTLRCSPRSGDLSVYWYQQSLDQGLQFLIQYYNGEERAKGNILERFSAQQFPDLHSELNLSSLELGDSALYFCASSVTVRNTGELFFGEGSRLTVL.

V and J are TRBV7-8 and TRBJ1-2; 10 bases align to TRBD1. V lost 5 bases, J lost 6 bases, and 3 bases stayed unmatched. The CDR3 sequence is 13 residues long. The germline V gene encodes CDR1 SGHVS and CDR2 FQNEAQ. The CDR3 loop reads CASSEGTGDGYTF. CDR3 bases: TGTGCCAGCAGCGAGGGGACAGGGGATGGCTACACCTTC.

V usage is TRBV2 and J usage is TRBJ1-2; D uncertain. Germline V gene lookup returns CDR1 SNHLY and CDR2 FYNNEI. Trimming cost V 7 bases and J 6 bases, with 12 bases left between them. CDR3 size: 12 residues. The CDR3 loop reads CASNPGLNGYTF. The CDR3 region has the DNA TGTGCCAGCAACCCCGGTTTGAATGGCTACACCTTC. Supplemented by reference TRBV2 and TRBJ1-2, the full variable domain reads EPEVTQTPSHQVTQMGQEVILRCVPISNHLYFYWYRQILGQKVEFLVSFYNNEISEKSEIFDDQFSVERPDGSNFTLKIRSTKLEDSAMYFCASNPGLNGYTFGSGTRLTVV.

The chain combines TRBV4-1 with TRBJ1-2, with D unclear. V was shortened by 0 bases and J by 0 bases, with 14 bases between the two germline ends. CDR1 is MGHRA and CDR2 is YSYEKL in the germline V gene. This CDR3 is built from 17 residues. The CDR3 protein is CASSQESVTFTNYGYTF. The CDR3 coding sequence is TGCGCCAGCAGCCAAGAATCTGTGACATTTACTAACTATGGCTACACCTTC.

The chain is built from TRBV7-3 and TRBJ2-7; no reliable D call. This CDR3 has 14 amino acids. The V gene lost 1 base and the J gene lost 2 bases, with 9 bases spanning the gap. CDR1 and CDR2 from the germline V gene are SGHTA and FQGTGA. The CDR3 sequence is CASSLRGRTYEQYF. DNA of the CDR3: TGTGCCAGCAGCTTAAGGGGTCGGACCTACGAGCAGTACTTC.

The chain combines TRBV19 with TRBJ1-3; D gene ambiguous. CDR3 length: 16 residues. Germline V gene data show CDR1 as LNHDA and CDR2 as SQIVND (reference sequence). The V end was cut by 4 bases, the J end by 1 base, with 14 bases between. CDR3 protein: CASSTGGSWSGNTIYF. The CDR3 DNA sequence: TGTGCCAGTAGTACCGGAGGTAGTTGGTCTGGAAACACCATATATTTT. The full variable domain, in which reference TRBV19 and TRBJ1-3 provide the parts outside the CDR3, is DGGITQSPKYLFRKEGQNVTLSCEQNLNHDAMYWYRQDPGQGLRLIYYSQIVNDFQKGDIAEGYSVSREKKESFPLTVTSAQKNPTAFYLCASSTGGSWSGNTIYFGEGSWLTVV.

A few counts support this clone. The chain couples TRBV7-9 to TRBJ1-2; D uncertain. The germline gives CDR1 SEHNR, CDR2 FQNEAQ (reference sequence). CDR3 length: 13 amino acids. V dropped 3 bases and J dropped 4 bases, with 9 bases sitting between them. For the CDR3, the DNA is TGTGCCAGCAGCTTCGAACAGATCTATGGCTACACCTTC. Translated, it gives CASSFEQIYGYTF.

The V call is TRBV25-1, the J call TRBJ2-7; 7 bases align to TRBD2. Germline trimming cut 8 bases from V and 3 bases from J; bases unmatched to any gene: 10. Germline lookup yields CDR1 MGHDK and CDR2 SYGVNS. The CDR3 is made up of 14 amino acids. CDR3: CASAVGGTLYEQYF. CDR3 nucleotides: TGTGCCAGCGCAGTGGGAGGGACCCTCTACGAGCAGTACTTC.

The chain is built from TRBV12-5 and TRBJ2-3, with TRBD2 identical over 14 bases. V dropped 1 base and J dropped 4; count of bases not matched to a gene: 1. CDR3 length: 16 amino acids. CDR1 and CDR2 from the germline V gene are LGHNT and FRNRAP. This CDR3 reads CASGLGLAGGADTQYF. CDR3 nucleotide sequence: TGTGCTAGTGGTTTGGGACTAGCGGGGGGGGCAGATACGCAGTATTTT.

The chain carries TRBV2 and TRBJ1-6; perhaps TRBD1 as D (5 bases). This CDR3 contains 14 residues. Germline V lookup: CDR1 SNHLY, CDR2 FYNNEI. Deletions cut 3 bases from V and 6 bases from J, with 9 bases between. In nucleotides, the CDR3 is TGTGCCAGCAGTGAGCAGGGCGGTAATTCACCCCTCCACTTT. Translated: CASSEQGGNSPLHF.

This clone showed up just once. The chain links TRBV19 to TRBJ2-6, with TRBD1 as a possible D gene (6 bases). The germline CDR1 and CDR2 sequences are LNHDA and SQIVND (reference sequence). Trimming removed 4 bases at V and 0 bases at J, with 10 bases between. The CDR3 extends over 16 amino acids. The CDR3 coding sequence is TGTGCCAGTAGTACGCAGGGGCCCTCTGGGGCCAACGTCCTGACTTTC. It yields the protein CASSTQGPSGANVLTF.

DNA of the CDR3: TGTGCCAGTAGCCCCTATGGGGCGGGTGCCACAGATACGCAGTATTTT. As protein: CASSPYGAGATDTQYF. The chain couples TRBV19 to TRBJ2-3, with D possibly called TRBD1 or TRBD2 (5 bases each). The length of the CDR3 is 16 residues. The V end lost 6 bases, the J end lost 2 bases, and 18 bases lay between the germline ends. Germline-derived CDR1 and CDR2 are LNHDA and SQIVND (reference sequence).

The rearrangement uses TRBV28 and TRBJ1-2; maybe TRBD1 (5 bases). CDR1 and CDR2 (germline): MDHEN, SYDVKM. This CDR3 is 13 amino acids long. V was cut by 10 bases and J by 8 bases, with 20 bases left in between. The CDR3 DNA reads as TGTGCCATCCGATCGGGGCTCCCTGGGGGCTACACCTTC. This codes for CAIRSGLPGGYTF.

The chain uses TRBV27 and TRBJ2-5, with TRBD2 matching over 13 bases. Germline CDR1 reads MNHEY; CDR2 reads SMNVEV (reference sequence). V was clipped by 5 bases and J by 4 bases; unmatched bases: 4. CDR3 size: 15 residues. CDR3 loop: CASSDGLAGVETQYF. Written as DNA, the CDR3 is TGTGCCAGCAGTGACGGACTAGCGGGAGTAGAGACCCAGTACTTC.

This chain joins TRBV5-4 and TRBJ2-3; D remains ambiguous. Germline V gene data show CDR1 as SGHNT and CDR2 as YYREEE (reference sequence). CDR3 size: 12 residues. Trimming stripped 1 base from V and 2 bases from J, with 2 bases between. In DNA, the CDR3 is TGTGCCAGCAGCTTGAACACAGATACGCAGTATTTT. Protein: CASSLNTDTQYF.

This clone showed up just once. This chain links TRBV5-5 with TRBJ1-4, with no clear D. Germline V gene lookup returns CDR1 SGHKS and CDR2 YYEKEE (reference sequence). CDR3 size: 13 residues. V dropped 0 bases and J dropped 6 bases, with 6 bases sitting between them. In nucleotides, the CDR3 is TGTGCCAGCAGCTTGGAGGCCGATGAAAAACTGTTTTTT. Translation: CASSLEADEKLFF.

The chain has TRBV3-1 (or the pseudogene TRBV3-2) and TRBJ2-7; D ambiguous. This CDR3 region has 14 residues. CDR1 is LGHDT, CDR2 YNNKEL, per germline (reference sequence). With 1 base removed from V and 3 bases from J, the gap between germline ends came to 10 bases. The CDR3 is CASSQGRTFYEQYF. DNA of the CDR3: TGTGCCAGCAGCCAAGGCCGGACGTTCTACGAGCAGTACTTC.

This clone occurred once. The chain uses TRBV5-1 and TRBJ1-1, with D possibly matching TRBD1 (6 bases). V lost 4 bases to trimming and J lost 4 bases, with 14 bases between them. Germline CDR1 SGHRS, CDR2 YFSETQ. The CDR3 is made up of 14 amino acids. CDR3: CASSATGFSTEAFF. As DNA, the CDR3 is TGCGCCAGCAGCGCGACAGGTTTTAGCACTGAAGCTTTCTTT.

The rearrangement uses TRBV7-3 and TRBJ2-1, with D perhaps TRBD2 (6 bases). Germline V CDR1 and CDR2: SGHTA, FQGTGA. V was trimmed by 5 bases and J by 5 bases, leaving 22 bases between them. The CDR3 consists of 17 residues. CDR3 nucleotide sequence: TGTGCCAGCAGCCGGACCCAGATCTCTAGCGTCGACAATGAGCAGTTCTTC. Translating gives CASSRTQISSVDNEQFF.

The J gene is TRBJ2-1, the V gene TRBV9; weak D call: TRBD1 (7 bases). Germline V CDR1 and CDR2: SGDLS, YYNGEE. This CDR3 is 14 amino acids long. Between the trimmed V and J ends, which lost 3 bases and 9 bases, there was a span of 16 bases. CDR3 in DNA: TGTGCCAGCAGCGGTTACTCAGGGGGAGGTGAGCAGTTCTTC. It translates to CASSGYSGGGEQFF.

This chain connects TRBV9 to TRBJ2-3, with 13 bases matching TRBD2. The germline V gene encodes CDR1 SGDLS and CDR2 YYNGEE. This CDR3 region has 16 residues. The trim removed 3 bases at V and 7 bases at J, leaving 8 bases unmatched. CDR3 in amino acids: CASSATSGRVMNTQYF. CDR3 in DNA: TGTGCCAGCAGCGCTACTAGCGGGAGGGTGATGAATACGCAGTATTTT.

The chain recombines TRBV3-1 (or the pseudogene TRBV3-2) with TRBJ1-2; D unresolved. V gave up 4 bases and J gave up 7 bases, with 16 bases separating them. Germline V gives CDR1 LGHDT, CDR2 YNNKEL (reference sequence). The CDR3 spans 14 residues. CDR3 protein: CASSPRRTFGGYTF. CDR3 bases: TGTGCCAGCAGCCCCCGACGGACCTTTGGTGGCTACACCTTC.

The chain's CDR3 is CASSSHGRVNQPQHF. CDR3 bases: TGTGCCAGCAGTTCCCATGGCAGGGTTAATCAGCCCCAGCATTTT. The V and J genes are TRBV28 and TRBJ1-5; tentative D call: TRBD1 (5 bases). Trimming stripped 4 bases from V and 4 bases from J, with 14 bases between. CDR3 length equals 15 residues. CDR1 and CDR2 from the germline V gene are MDHEN and SYDVKM.

In nucleotides, the CDR3 is TGTGCCAGTAGTACGGGACTAGCGGGATTTAGCACAGATACGCAGTATTTT. The encoded protein is CASSTGLAGFSTDTQYF. V and J are TRBV19 and TRBJ2-3; 13 nucleotides agree with TRBD2. Germline V gene data show CDR1 as LNHDA and CDR2 as SQIVND (reference sequence). This CDR3 has 17 amino acids. Trimming took 4 bases from V and 0 from J; bases not matched to a gene: 4.